This T cell receptor beta chain was sequenced for a study of tumor-infiltrating lymphocytes in primary liver carcinoma. The overall study: Samples gave roughly 3.65 to 7.5 million productive TCRbeta reads, similar across tissue types.

With a constant-region primer, TCR beta cDNA was made from approximately 510 ng of total RNA. Three rounds of nested multiplex PCR with slightly modified ARM-PCR produced TCR beta libraries. TCRdb re-called the multiplex PCR reads through MiXCR, storing one row per CDR3 protein. In the table there are approximately 300,000 distinct CDR3 sequences, approximately 65% of which are singletons. The authors took blood RNA from unsorted whole blood and also extracted germline DNA. Input material: peripheral blood. The clonotype originates from a man between 35 and 55 years old with primary liver carcinoma and hepatitis B virus infection.

This chain's CDR3 is CASRLQGTWISPLHF. DNA of the CDR3: TGTGCCAGCAGACTACAGGGTACTTGGATCTCACCCCTCCACTTT. The rearrangement joins TRBV12-3 or TRBV12-4 to TRBJ1-6, with D maybe TRBD1 (6 bases). V lost 6 bases to trimming and J lost 10 bases, with 19 bases between them. The CDR3 length is 15 residues.